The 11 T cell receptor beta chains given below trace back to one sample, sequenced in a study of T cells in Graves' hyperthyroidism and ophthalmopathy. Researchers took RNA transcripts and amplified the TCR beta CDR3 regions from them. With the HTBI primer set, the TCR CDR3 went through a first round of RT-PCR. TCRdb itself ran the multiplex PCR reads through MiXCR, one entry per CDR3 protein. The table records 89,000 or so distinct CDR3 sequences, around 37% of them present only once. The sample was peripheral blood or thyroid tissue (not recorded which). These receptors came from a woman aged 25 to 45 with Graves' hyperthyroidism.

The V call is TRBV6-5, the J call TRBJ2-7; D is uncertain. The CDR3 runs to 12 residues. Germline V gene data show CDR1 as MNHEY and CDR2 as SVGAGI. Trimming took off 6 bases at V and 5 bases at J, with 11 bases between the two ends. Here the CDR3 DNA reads TGTGCCAGCAGAGATGTGGGCGACGAGCAGTACTTC. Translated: CASRDVGDEQYF.

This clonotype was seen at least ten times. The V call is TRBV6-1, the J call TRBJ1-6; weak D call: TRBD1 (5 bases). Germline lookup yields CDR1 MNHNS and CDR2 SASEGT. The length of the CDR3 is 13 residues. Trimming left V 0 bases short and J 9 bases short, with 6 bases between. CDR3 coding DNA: TGTGCCAGCAGTGAAGCAGGGGTTTCACCCCTCCACTTT. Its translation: CASSEAGVSPLHF.

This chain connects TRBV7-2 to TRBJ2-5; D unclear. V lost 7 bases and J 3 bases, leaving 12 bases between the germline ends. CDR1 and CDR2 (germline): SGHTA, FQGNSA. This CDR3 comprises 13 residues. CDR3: CASNSPREETQYF. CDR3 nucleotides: TGTGCCAGCAACTCCCCCCGCGAAGAGACCCAGTACTTC.

CDR3 bases: TGCAGTGCTAGAGGCCCTGGTTACTACAGCCCTGGGCAGTTCTTC. Translated: CSARGPGYYSPGQFF. The chain couples TRBV20-1 to TRBJ2-1; D is unresolved. Trimming pared 1 base from V and 12 bases from J, leaving 22 bases between. Per the germline V gene, CDR1 is DFQATT and CDR2 is SNEGSKA (reference sequence). The CDR3 consists of 15 residues.

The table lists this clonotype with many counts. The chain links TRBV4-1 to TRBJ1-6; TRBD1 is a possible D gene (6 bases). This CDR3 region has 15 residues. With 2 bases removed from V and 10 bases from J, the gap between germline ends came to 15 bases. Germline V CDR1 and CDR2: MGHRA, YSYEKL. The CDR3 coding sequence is TGCGCCAGCAGCCAACGCCGGACAGTAAGGTCACCCCTCCACTTT. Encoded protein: CASSQRRTVRSPLHF.

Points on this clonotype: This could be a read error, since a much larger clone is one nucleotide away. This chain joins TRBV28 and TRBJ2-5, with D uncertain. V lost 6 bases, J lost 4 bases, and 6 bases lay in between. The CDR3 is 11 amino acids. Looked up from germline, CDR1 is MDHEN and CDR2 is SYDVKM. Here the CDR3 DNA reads TGTGCCAGCAGATTCAGAGAGACCCAGTACTTC. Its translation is CASRFRETQYF.

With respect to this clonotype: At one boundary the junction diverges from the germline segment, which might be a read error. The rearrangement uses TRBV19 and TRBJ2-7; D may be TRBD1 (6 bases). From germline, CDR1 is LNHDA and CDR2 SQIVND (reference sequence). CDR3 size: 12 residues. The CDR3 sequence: CASSDPVRTVPF. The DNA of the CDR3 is TGTGCCAGTAGTGATCCCGTCAGGACAGTACCTTTC.

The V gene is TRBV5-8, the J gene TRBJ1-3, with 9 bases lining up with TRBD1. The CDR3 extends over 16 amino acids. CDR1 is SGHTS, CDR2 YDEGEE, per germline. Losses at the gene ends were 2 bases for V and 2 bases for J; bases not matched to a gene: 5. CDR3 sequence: CASSLRGTGTGNTIYF. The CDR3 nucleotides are TGTGCCAGCAGCTTAAGAGGGACAGGGACTGGAAACACCATATATTTT.

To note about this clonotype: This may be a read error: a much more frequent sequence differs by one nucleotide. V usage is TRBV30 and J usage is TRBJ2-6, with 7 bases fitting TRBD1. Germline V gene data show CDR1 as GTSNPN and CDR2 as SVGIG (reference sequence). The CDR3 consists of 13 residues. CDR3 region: CAWDRAGANVPTF. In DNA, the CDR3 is TGTGCCTGGGACAGGGCTGGGGCCAACGTCCCGACTTTC.

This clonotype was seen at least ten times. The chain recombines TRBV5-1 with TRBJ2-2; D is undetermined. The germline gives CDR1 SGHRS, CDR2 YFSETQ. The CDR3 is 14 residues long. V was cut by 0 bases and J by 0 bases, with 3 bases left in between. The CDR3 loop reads CASSLVSNTGELFF. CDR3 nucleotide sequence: TGCGCCAGCAGCTTGGTATCGAACACCGGGGAGCTGTTTTTT.

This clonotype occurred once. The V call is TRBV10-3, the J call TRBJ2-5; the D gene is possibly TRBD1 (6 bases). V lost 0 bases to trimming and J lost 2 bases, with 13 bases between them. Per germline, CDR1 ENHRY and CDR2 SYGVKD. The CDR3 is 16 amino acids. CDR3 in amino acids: CAISESVWGHQETQYF. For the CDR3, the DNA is TGTGCCATCAGTGAGTCAGTATGGGGACATCAAGAGACCCAGTACTTC.